The sequence of this TCR beta chain was determined in a study of CD4+ T cells in melanoma. Findings of the study overall: CD8+ T cell, macrophage and B cell function reportedly correlated with neoantigen-specific CD4+ T cells.

The method was immunoSEQ multiplex PCR; TCRdb's version includes in-frame clones alone and lacks a portion of them. The profile shows 20,000 or so clones, about three quarters of them singletons. This clone was seen once. Antigen specificity is unknown. The CDR3 has 11 amino acids. This sequence originates from a human donor with melanoma. J is TRBJ1-1 and V is TRBV21-1. TRBV21-1 is shown as a pseudogene. The CDR3 coding sequence is TGTGCCAGCCCGAGGCGGACTGAAGCTTTCTTT. Protein: CASPRRTEAFF.